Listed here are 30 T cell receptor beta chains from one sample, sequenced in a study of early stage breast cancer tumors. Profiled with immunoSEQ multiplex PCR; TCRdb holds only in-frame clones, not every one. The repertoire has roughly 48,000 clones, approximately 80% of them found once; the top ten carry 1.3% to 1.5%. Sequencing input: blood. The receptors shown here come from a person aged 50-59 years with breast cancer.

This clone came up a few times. The chain's CDR3 is CSVPGGGYEQYF. The CDR3 DNA reads as TGCAGCGTTCCCGGGGGAGGCTACGAGCAGTACTTC. The V and J genes are TRBV29-1 and TRBJ2-7; TRBD2 is a possible D gene (6 bases). V lost 5 bases to trimming and J lost 3 bases, with 11 bases between them. CDR3 size: 12 residues. The germline CDR1 and CDR2 sequences are SQVTM and ANQGSEA.

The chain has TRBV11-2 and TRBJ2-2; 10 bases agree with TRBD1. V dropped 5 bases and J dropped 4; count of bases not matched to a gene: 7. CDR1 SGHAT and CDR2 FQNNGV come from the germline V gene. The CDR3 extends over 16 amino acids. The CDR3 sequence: CASSTGQGVSTGELFF. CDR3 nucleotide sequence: TGTGCCAGCAGCACCGGACAGGGGGTTAGCACCGGGGAGCTGTTTTTT. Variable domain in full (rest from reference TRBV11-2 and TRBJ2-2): EAGVAQSPRYKIIEKRQSVAFWCNPISGHATLYWYQQILGQGPKLLIQFQNNGVVDDSQLPKDRFSAERLKGVDSTLKIQPAKLEDSAVYLCASSTGQGVSTGELFFGEGSRLTVL.

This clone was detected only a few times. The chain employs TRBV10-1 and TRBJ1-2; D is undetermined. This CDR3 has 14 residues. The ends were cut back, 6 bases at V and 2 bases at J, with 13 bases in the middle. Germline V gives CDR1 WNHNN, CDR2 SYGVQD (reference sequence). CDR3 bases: TGCGCCAGCAGGAAGGAGTCACTGAACTATGGCTACACCTTC. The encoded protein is CASRKESLNYGYTF.

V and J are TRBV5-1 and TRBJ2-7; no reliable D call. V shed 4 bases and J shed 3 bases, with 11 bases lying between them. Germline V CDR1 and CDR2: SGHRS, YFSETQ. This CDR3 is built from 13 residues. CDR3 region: CASSPTLDYEQYF. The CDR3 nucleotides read TGCGCCAGCAGCCCGACTCTCGACTACGAGCAGTACTTC.

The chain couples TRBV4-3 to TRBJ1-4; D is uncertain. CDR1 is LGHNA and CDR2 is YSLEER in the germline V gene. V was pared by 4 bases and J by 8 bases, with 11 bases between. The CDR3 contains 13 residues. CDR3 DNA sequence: TGCGCCAGCAGCCTGAGTCGAGGAGAAAAACTGTTTTTT. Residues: CASSLSRGEKLFF.

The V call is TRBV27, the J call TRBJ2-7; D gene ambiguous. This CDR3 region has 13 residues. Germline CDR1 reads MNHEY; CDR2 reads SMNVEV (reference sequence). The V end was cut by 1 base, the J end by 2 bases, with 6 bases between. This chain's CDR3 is CASSLWPPYEQYF. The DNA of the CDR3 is TGTGCCAGCAGTTTATGGCCACCCTACGAGCAGTACTTC.

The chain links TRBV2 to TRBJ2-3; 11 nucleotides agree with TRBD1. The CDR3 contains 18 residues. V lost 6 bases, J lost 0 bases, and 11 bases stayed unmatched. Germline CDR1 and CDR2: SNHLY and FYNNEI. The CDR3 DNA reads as TGTGCCAGCAGGAGACGGGACAGGGGGAGTGCTAGCACAGATACGCAGTATTTT. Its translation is CASRRRDRGSASTDTQYF.

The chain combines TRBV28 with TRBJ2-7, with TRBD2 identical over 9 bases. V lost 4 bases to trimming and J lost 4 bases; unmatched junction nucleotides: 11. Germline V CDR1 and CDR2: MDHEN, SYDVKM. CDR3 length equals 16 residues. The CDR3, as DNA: TGTGCCAGCAGTTCCCATGAGGCGGGAGGGCCTTACGAGCAGTACTTC. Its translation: CASSSHEAGGPYEQYF.

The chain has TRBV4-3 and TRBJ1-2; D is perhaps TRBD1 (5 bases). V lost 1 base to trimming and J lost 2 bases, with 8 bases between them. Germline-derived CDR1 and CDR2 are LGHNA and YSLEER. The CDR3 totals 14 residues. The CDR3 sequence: CASSQVWGNYGYTF. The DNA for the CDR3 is TGCGCCAGCAGCCAAGTATGGGGGAACTATGGCTACACCTTC.

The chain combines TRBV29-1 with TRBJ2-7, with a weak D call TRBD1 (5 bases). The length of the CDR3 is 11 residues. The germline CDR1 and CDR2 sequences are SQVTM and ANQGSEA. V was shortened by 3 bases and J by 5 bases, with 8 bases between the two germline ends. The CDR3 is CSVEKGHEQYF. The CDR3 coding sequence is TGCAGCGTTGAGAAGGGGCACGAGCAGTACTTC.

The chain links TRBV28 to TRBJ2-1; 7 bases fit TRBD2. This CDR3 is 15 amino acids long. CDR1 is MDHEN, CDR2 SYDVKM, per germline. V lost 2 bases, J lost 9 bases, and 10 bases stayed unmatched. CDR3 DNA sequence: TGTGCCAGCAGTTTAGTGAGAAGCGGGGTCCTTGAGCAGTTCTTC. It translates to CASSLVRSGVLEQFF.

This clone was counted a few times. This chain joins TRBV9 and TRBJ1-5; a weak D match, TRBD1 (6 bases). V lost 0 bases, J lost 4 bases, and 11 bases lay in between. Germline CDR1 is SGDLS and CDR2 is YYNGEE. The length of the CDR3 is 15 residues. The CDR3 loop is CASSVAGGSNQPQHF. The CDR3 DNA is TGTGCCAGCAGCGTAGCGGGGGGCTCGAATCAGCCCCAGCATTTT.

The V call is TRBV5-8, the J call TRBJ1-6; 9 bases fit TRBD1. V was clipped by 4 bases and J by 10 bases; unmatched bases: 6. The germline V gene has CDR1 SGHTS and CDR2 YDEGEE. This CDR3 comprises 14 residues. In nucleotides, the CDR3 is TGTGCCAGCAGCACAGGACAGGGGCGGTCACCCCTCCACTTT. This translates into CASSTGQGRSPLHF.

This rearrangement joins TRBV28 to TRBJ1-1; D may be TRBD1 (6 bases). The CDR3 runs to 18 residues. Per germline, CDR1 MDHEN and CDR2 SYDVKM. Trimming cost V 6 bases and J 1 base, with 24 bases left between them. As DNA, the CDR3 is TGTGCCAGCAGCTCCTTGGCGGACGGGGGGGCGAGGAACACTGAAGCTTTCTTT. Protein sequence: CASSSLADGGARNTEAFF.

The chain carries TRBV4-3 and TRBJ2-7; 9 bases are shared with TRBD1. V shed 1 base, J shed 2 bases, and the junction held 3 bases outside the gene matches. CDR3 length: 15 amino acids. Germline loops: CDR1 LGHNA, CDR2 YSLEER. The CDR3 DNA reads TGCGCCAGCAGCCAAGGGACAGGGGACCCCTACGAGCAGTACTTC. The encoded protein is CASSQGTGDPYEQYF.

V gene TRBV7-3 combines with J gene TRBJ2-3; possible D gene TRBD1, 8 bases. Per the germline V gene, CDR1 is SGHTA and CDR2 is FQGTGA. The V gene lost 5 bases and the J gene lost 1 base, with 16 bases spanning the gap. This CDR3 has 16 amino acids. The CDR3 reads CASSPQGGARTDTQYF. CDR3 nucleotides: TGTGCCAGCAGCCCACAGGGGGGGGCCCGCACAGATACGCAGTATTTT.

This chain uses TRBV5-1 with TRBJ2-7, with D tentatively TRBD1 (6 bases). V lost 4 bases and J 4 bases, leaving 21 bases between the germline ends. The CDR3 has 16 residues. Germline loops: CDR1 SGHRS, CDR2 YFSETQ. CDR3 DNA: TGCGCCAGCAGCCCGACTATAGGACAGCGGTCTTACGAGCAGTACTTC. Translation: CASSPTIGQRSYEQYF.

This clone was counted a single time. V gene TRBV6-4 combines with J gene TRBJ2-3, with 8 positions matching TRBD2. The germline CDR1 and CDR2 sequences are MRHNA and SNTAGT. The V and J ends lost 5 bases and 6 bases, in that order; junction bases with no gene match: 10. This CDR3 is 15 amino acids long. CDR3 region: CASSTSGGELDTQYF. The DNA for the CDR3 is TGTGCCAGCAGTACCAGCGGGGGAGAACTTGATACGCAGTATTTT.

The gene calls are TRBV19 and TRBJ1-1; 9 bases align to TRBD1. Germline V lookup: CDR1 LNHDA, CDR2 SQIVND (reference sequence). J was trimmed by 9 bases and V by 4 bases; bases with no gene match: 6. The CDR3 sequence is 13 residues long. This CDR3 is CASSTGTGWKAFF. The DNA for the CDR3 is TGTGCCAGTAGTACCGGGACAGGGTGGAAAGCTTTCTTT.

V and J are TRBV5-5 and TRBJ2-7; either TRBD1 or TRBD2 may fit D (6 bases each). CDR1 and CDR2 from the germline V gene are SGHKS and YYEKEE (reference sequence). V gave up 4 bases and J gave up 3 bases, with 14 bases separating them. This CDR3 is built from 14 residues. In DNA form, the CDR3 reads TGTGCCAGCAGCCCGGGGGCAGGGCTCTACGAGCAGTACTTC. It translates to CASSPGAGLYEQYF.

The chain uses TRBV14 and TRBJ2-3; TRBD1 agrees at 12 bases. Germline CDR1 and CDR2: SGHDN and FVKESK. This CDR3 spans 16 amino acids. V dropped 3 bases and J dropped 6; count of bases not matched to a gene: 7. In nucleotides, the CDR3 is TGTGCCAGCAGCCATGGGGACAGGGGGCGAAGGGATACGCAGTATTTT. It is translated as CASSHGDRGRRDTQYF.

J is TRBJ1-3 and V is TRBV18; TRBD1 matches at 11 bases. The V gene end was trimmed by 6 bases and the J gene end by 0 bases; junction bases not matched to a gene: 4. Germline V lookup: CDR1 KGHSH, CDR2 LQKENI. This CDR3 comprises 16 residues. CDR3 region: CASSGTGGFSGNTIYF. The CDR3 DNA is TGTGCCAGCTCCGGGACAGGGGGATTCTCTGGAAACACCATATATTTT.

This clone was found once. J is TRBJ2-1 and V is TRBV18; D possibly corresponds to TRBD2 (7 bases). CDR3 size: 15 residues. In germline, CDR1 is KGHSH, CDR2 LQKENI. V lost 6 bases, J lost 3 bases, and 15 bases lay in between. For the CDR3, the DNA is TGTGCCAGCTCCCTAGGGGAGGGGGTCTACAATGAGCAGTTCTTC. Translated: CASSLGEGVYNEQFF.

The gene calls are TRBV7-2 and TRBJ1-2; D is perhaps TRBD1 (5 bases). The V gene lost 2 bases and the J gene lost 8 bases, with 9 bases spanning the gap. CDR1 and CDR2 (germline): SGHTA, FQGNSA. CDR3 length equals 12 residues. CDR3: CASSLSGKGYTF. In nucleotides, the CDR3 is TGTGCCAGCAGCTTATCAGGGAAAGGCTACACCTTC.

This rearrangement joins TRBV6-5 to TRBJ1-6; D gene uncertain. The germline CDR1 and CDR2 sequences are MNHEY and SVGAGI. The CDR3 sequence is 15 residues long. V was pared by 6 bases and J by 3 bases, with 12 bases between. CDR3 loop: CASRGGQIYNSPLHF. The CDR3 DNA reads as TGTGCCAGCAGAGGAGGGCAGATCTATAATTCACCCCTCCACTTT.

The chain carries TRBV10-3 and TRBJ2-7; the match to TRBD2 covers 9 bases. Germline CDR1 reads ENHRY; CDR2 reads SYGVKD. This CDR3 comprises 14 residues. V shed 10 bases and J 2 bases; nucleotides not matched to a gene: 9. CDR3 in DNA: TGTGCCACCCAACCGGGACTAGCCGCCTACGAGCAGTACTTC. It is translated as CATQPGLAAYEQYF.

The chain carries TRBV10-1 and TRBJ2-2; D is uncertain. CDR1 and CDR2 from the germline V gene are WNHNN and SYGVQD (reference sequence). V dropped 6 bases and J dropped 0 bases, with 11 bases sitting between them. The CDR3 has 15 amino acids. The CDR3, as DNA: TGCGCCAGCAGCCAATACACTTCGAACACCGGGGAGCTGTTTTTT. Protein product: CASSQYTSNTGELFF.

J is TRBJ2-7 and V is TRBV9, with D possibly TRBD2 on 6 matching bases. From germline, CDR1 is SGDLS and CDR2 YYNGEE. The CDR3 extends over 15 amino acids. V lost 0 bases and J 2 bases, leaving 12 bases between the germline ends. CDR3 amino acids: CASSVAPGLTYEQYF. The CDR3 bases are TGTGCCAGCAGCGTAGCGCCCGGACTAACCTACGAGCAGTACTTC.

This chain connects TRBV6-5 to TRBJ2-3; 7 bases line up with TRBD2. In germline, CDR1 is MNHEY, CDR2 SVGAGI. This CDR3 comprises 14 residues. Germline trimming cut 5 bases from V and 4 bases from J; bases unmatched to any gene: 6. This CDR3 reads CASSGSGAPDTQYF. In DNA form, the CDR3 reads TGTGCCAGCAGTGGAAGCGGGGCCCCAGATACGCAGTATTTT.

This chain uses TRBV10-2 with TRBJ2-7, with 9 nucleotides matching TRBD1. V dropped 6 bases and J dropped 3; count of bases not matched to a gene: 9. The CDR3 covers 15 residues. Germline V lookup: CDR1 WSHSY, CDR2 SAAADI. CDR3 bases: TGCGCCAGCAGGTCAACTCGGGACAGGGACTACGAGCAGTACTTC. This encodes CASRSTRDRDYEQYF.